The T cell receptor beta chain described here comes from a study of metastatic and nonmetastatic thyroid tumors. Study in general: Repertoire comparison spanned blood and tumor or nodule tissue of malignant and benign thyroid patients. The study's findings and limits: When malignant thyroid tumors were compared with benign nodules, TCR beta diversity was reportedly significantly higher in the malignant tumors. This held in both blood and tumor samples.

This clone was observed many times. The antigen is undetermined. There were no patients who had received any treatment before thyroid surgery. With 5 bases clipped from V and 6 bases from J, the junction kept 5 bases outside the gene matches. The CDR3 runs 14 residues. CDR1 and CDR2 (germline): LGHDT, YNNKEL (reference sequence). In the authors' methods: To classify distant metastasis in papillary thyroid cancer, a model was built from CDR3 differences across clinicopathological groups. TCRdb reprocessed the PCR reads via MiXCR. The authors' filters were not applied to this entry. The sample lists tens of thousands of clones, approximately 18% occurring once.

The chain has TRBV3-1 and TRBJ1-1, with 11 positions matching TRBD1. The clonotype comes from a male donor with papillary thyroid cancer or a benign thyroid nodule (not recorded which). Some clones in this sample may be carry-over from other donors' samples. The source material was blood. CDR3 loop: CASSTGTGGSEAFF. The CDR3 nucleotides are TGTGCCAGCAGCACCGGGACAGGGGGATCTGAAGCTTTCTTT.